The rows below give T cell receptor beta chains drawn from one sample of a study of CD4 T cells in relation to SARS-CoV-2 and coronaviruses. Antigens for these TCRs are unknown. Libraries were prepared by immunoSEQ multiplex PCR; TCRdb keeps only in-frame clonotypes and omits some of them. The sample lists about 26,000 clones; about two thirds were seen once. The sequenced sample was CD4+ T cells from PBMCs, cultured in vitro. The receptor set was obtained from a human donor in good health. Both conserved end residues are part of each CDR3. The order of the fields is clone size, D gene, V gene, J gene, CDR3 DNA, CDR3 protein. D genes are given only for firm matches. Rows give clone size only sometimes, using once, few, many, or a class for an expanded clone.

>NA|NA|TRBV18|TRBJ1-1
TGTGCCAGCTCACCACCGGTCGCAGTCATGACTACTGAAGCTTTCTTT
CASSPPVAVMTTEAFF
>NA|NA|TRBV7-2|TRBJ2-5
TGTGCCAGCAGCTTAGTAGACTCCGCGGAGACCCAGTACTTC
CASSLVDSAETQYF
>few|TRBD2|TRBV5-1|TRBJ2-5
TGCGCCAGCAGCTTGGTCCGCGCGGGGGGACAAGAGACCCAGTACTTC
CASSLVRAGGQETQYF
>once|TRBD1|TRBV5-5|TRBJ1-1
TGTGCCAGCAGCTTCCTATCCGACAGGGGGACTGAAGCTTTCTTT
CASSFLSDRGTEAFF
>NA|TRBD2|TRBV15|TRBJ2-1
TGTGCCACCAGCAGAGGGGGTCAGAATAGCGGGAGGGGTGATGAGCAGTTCTTC
CATSRGGQNSGRGDEQFF
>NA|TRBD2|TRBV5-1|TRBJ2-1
TGCGCCAGCAGCAGTGGACTAGCGGGGGGTTCCGAGCAGTTCTTC
CASSSGLAGGSEQFF
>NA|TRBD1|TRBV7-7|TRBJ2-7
TGTGCCAGCAGCTTAGGTATAGGGACAGGGGCCCGGGAGCAGTACTTC
CASSLGIGTGAREQYF
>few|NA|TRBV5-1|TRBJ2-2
TGCGCCAGCAGCCTCCGGGACGGGAACACCGGGGAGCTGTTTTTT
CASSLRDGNTGELFF
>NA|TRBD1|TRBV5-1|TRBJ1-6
TGCGCCAGCAGCTCCACAGGGGGCAGGCACTCACCCCTCCACTTT
CASSSTGGRHSPLHF
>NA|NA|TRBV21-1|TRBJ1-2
TGTGCCAGCAGCAAAGCTCCCCGTCAGGAGCGCCTGGGGTATGGCTACACCTTC
CASSKAPRQERLGYGYTF
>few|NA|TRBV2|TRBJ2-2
TGTGCCAGCAGCCAAACCGAAACACGGGGGGAGCTGTTTTTT
CASSQTETRGELFF
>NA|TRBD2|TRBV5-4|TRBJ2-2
TGTGCCAGCAGCCCGACTAGCGGGGGCCTCACCGGGGAGCTGTTTTTT
CASSPTSGGLTGELFF
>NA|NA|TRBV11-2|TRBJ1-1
TGTGCCAGCAGCTTAATGGGTGTCGGCTATGGGGGCACCACTTTCTTT
CASSLMGVGYGGTTFF
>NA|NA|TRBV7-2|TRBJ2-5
TGTGCCAGCAGCTTATCCCGGGACTCAATCAAGACCCAGTACTTC
CASSLSRDSIKTQYF
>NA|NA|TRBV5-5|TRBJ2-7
TGTGCCAGCAGCTTGCCCGGGGGCGGCTACGAGCAGTACTTC
CASSLPGGGYEQYF
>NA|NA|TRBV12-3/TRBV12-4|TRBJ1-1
TGTGCCAGCAGTTGGTCGGGGGGCACTGAAGCTTTCTTT
CASSWSGGTEAFF